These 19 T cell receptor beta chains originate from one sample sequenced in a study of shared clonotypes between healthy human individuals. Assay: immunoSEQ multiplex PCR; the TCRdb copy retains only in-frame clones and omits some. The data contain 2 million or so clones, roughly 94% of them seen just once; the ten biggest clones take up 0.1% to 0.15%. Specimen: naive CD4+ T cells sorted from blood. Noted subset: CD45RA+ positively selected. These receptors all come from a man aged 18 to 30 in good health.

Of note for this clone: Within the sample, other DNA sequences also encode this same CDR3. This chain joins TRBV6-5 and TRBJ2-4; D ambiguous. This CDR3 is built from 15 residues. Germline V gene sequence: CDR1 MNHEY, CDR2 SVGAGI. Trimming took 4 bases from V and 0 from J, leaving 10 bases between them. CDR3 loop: CASSSGTLAKNIQYF. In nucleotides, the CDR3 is TGTGCCAGCAGTTCAGGAACTCTAGCCAAAAACATTCAGTACTTC.

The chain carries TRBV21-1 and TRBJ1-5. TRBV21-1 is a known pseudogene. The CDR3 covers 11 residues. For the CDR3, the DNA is TGTGCCAGCCCCGGGATTGGTCCCCAGCATTTT. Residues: CASPGIGPQHF.

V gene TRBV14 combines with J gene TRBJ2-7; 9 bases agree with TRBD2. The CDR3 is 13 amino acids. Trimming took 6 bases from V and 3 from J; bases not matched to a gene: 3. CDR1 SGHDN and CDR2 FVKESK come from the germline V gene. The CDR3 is CASRRAGGYEQYF. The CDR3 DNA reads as TGTGCCAGCAGGAGAGCGGGAGGCTACGAGCAGTACTTC.

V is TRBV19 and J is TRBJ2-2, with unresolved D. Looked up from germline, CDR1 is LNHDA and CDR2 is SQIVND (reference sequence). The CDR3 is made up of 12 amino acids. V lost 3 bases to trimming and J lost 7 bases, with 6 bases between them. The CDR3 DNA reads TGTGCCAGTAGTATCGGTGTCGGGGAGCTGTTTTTT. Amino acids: CASSIGVGELFF.

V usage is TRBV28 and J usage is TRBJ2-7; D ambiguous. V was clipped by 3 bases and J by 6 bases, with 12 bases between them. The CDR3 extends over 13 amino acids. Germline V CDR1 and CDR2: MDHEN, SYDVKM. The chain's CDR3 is CASSLDQSAEQYF. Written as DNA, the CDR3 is TGTGCCAGCAGTTTGGACCAATCGGCCGAGCAGTACTTC. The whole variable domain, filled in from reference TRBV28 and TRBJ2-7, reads DVKVTQSSRYLVKRTGEKVFLECVQDMDHENMFWYRQDPGLGLRLIYFSYDVKMKEKGDIPEGYSVSREKKERFSLILESASTNQTSMYLCASSLDQSAEQYFGPGTRLTVT.

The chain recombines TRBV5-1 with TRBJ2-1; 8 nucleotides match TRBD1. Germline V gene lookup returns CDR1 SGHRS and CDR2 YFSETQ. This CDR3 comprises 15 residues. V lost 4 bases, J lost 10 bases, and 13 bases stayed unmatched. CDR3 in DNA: TGCGCCAGCAGCAAAGGGACAGGAGGGCAGGAGGAGCAGTTCTTC. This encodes CASSKGTGGQEEQFF.

DNA of the CDR3: TGTGCCAGCAGTACGGGGACAGGGATTAGCAATCAGCCCCAGCATTTT. Residues: CASSTGTGISNQPQHF. The chain links TRBV6-6 to TRBJ1-5; TRBD1 matches 9 bases. Germline V lookup: CDR1 MNHNY, CDR2 SVGAGI (reference sequence). The ends lost 5 bases at V and 0 bases at J; junction bases unmatched: 5. The CDR3 has 16 residues.

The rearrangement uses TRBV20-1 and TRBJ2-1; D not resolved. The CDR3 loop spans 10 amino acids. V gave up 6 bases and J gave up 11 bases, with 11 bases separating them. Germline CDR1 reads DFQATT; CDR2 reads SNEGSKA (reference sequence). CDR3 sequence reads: CSALPRKQFF. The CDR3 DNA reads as TGCAGTGCCCTACCCCGTAAGCAGTTCTTC.

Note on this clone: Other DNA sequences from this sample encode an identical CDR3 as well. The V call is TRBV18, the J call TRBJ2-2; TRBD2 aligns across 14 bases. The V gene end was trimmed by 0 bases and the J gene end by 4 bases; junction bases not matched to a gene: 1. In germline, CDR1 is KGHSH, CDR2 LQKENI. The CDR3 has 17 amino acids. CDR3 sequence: CASSPPGLAGVTGELFF. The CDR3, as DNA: TGTGCCAGCTCACCACCGGGACTAGCGGGAGTCACCGGGGAGCTGTTTTTT.

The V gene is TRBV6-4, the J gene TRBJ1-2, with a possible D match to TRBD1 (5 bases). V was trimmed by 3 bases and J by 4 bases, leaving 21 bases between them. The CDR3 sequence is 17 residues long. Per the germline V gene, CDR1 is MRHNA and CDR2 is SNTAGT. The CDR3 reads CASSDPFRQGTGYGYTF. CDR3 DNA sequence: TGTGCCAGCAGTGATCCATTTCGGCAGGGAACTGGCTATGGCTACACCTTC.

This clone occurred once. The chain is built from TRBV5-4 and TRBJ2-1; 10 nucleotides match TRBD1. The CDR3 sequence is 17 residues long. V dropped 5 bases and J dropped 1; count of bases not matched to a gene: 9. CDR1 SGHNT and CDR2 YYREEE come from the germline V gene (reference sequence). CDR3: CASSHGTGVGSYNEQFF. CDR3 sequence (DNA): TGTGCCAGCAGTCATGGGACAGGGGTAGGGTCCTACAATGAGCAGTTCTTC.

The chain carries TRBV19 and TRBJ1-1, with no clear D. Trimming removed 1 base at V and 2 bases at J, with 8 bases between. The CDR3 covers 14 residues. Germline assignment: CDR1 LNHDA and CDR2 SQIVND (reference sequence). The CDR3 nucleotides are TGTGCCAGTAGTATAGCCATCGGCAACACTGAAGCTTTCTTT. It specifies CASSIAIGNTEAFF.

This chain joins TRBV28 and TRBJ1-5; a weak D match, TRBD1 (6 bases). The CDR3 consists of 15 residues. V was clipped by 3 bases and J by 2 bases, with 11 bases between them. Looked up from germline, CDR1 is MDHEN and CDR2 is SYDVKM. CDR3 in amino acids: CASSFEGVGNQPQHF. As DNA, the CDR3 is TGTGCCAGCAGTTTTGAGGGGGTTGGCAATCAGCCCCAGCATTTT. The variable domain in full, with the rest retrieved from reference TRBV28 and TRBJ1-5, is DVKVTQSSRYLVKRTGEKVFLECVQDMDHENMFWYRQDPGLGLRLIYFSYDVKMKEKGDIPEGYSVSREKKERFSLILESASTNQTSMYLCASSFEGVGNQPQHFGDGTRLSIL.

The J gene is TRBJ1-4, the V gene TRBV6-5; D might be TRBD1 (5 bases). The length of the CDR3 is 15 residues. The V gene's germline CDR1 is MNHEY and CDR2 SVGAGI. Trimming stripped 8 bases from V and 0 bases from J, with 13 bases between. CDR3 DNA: TGTGCCAGCTCACGGGGCGCCGCAACTAATGAAAAACTGTTTTTT. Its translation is CASSRGAATNEKLFF.

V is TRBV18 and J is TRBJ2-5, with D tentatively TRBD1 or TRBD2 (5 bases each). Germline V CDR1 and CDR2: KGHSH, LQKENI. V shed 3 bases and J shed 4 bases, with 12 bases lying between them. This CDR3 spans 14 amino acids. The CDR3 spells CASSPGVQGETQYF. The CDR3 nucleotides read TGTGCCAGCTCACCGGGGGTGCAGGGAGAGACCCAGTACTTC.

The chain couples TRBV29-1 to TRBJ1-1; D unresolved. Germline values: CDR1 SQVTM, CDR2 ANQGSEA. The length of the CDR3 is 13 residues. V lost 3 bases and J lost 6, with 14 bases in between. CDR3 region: CSVEAVPPSEAFF. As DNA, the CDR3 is TGCAGCGTTGAGGCCGTCCCACCCTCTGAAGCTTTCTTT.

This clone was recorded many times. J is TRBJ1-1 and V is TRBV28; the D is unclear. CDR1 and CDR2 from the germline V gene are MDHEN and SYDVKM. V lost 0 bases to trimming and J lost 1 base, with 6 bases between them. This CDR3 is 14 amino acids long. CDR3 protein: CASSLWGENTEAFF. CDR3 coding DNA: TGTGCCAGCAGTTTATGGGGAGAGAACACTGAAGCTTTCTTT.

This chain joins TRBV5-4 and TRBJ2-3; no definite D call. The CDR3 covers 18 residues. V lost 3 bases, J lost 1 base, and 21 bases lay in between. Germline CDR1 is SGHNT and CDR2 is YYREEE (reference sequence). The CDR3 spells CASSYGPYLLQGTDTQYF. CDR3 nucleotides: TGTGCCAGCAGCTACGGGCCGTACCTTCTTCAGGGCACAGATACGCAGTATTTT.

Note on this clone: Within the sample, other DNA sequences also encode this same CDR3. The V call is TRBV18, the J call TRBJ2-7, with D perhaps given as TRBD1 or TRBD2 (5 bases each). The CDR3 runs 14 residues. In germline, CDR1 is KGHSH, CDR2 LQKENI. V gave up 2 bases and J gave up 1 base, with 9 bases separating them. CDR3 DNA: TGTGCCAGCTCACCAAGGGACGGATCCTACGAGCAGTACTTC. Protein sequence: CASSPRDGSYEQYF.